Listed below are T cell receptor beta chains from one sample, sequenced in a study of cytomegalovirus exposure and HLA in healthy donors. TCRdb keeps only in-frame clones here, not all; method: immunoSEQ multiplex PCR. The table has around 140,000 clones, 70% seen once. Sequencing used PBMCs. The receptor source for this set is a woman aged 55 to 70 in good health and CMV-seropositive. Each CDR3 is given with its conserved first and last residue. D genes are given only for firm matches. Not every row has a clone size; where given, it reads once, few, many or a size class.

size	V	J	D	DNA	CDR3
NA	TRBV10-3	TRBJ2-1	TRBD2	TGTGCCATCAGAAGCGGGAGGGACTACAATGAGCAGTTCTTC	CAIRSGRDYNEQFF
NA	TRBV10-3	TRBJ1-1	TRBD1	TGTGCCATCAGTGTAACCACAGGGGGCGAAGCTTTCTTT	CAISVTTGGEAFF
few	TRBV6-5	TRBJ2-7	NA	TGTGCCAGCAGGGTTGACGACAGCTCCTCCTACGAGCAGTACTTC	CASRVDDSSSYEQYF
NA	TRBV19	TRBJ1-5	NA	TGTGCCAGCAGGGACACAGGCTATAGCAATCAGCCCCAGCATTTT	CASRDTGYSNQPQHF
NA	TRBV5-4	TRBJ1-2	NA	TGTGCCAGCAGCAGGGGAGGCTATGGCTACACCTTC	CASSRGGYGYTF
NA	TRBV19	TRBJ2-6	NA	TGTGCCAGTAGTATGGGGTTGACAGGATTTTATTCTGGGGCCAACGTCCTGACTTTC	CASSMGLTGFYSGANVLTF
NA	TRBV5-1	TRBJ2-7	TRBD2	TGCGCCAGCAGCCTGGTAGCGGGAGCCGACGAGCAGTACTTC	CASSLVAGADEQYF
few	TRBV5-1	TRBJ2-2	TRBD2	TGCGCCAGCAGCACAGGGACTAGCGGGAGGACCGGGGAGCTGTTTTTT	CASSTGTSGRTGELFF
NA	TRBV5-4	TRBJ2-3	TRBD2	TGTGCCAGCTATGCGGGAGGGCCGGACCCCAGGCATTTT	CASYAGGPDPRHF
NA	TRBV5-4	TRBJ1-1	NA	TGTGCCAGCAGCTTGGCCAATCGGGGGGCTGTGAACACTGAAGCTTTCTTT	CASSLANRGAVNTEAFF
NA	TRBV19	TRBJ1-3	TRBD1	TGTGCCAGTACCGGAAGGACAGGGGCCTTCTCTGGAAACACCATATATTTT	CASTGRTGAFSGNTIYF
medium-sized	TRBV5-6	TRBJ1-1	NA	TGTGCCAGCAGCTGGCAGAGGAGGAACACTGAAGCTTTCTTT	CASSWQRRNTEAFF
few	TRBV7-6	TRBJ2-1	TRBD2	TGTGCCAGCAGCACCACGCTTAGGACTAGCGTTTACAATGAGCAGTTCTTC	CASSTTLRTSVYNEQFF
NA	TRBV6-5	TRBJ2-7	TRBD2	TGTGCCAGCAGTTACCAGAGCGGGAGGGGCTCCTACGAGCAGTACTTC	CASSYQSGRGSYEQYF
NA	TRBV9	TRBJ2-5	TRBD2	TGTGCCAGCAGCCCCGCTAAGACTAGCGCGGCGGGGACCCAGTACTTC	CASSPAKTSAAGTQYF
NA	TRBV30	TRBJ2-5	TRBD2	TGTGCCTGGACGGGGGGAGGGGCCGGCCAAGAGACCCAGTACTTC	CAWTGGGAGQETQYF
NA	TRBV7-9	TRBJ1-2	TRBD1	TGTGCCAGCAGTTTAGGACAGGGCAACTATGGCTACACCTTC	CASSLGQGNYGYTF
NA	TRBV10-3	TRBJ1-5	NA	TGTGCCATCAGTGCCGGGGGGAAGCCCCAGCATTTT	CAISAGGKPQHF
NA	TRBV6-1	TRBJ1-6	TRBD1	TGTGCCACCCTAGACAGGGGTTATTCACCCCTCCACTTT	CATLDRGYSPLHF
NA	TRBV29-1	TRBJ1-1	NA	TGCAGCGTGGAGACGTTGAACACTGAAGCTTTCTTT	CSVETLNTEAFF
NA	TRBV19	TRBJ1-5	TRBD1	TGTGCCAGTACCAAACTCCGGGACAGGACCTCGCGGCCCCAGCATTTT	CASTKLRDRTSRPQHF
NA	TRBV7-5	TRBJ2-2	NA	TGTGCCAGAAGCTTAGAATTGAAAGGGGCCACCGGGGAGCTGTTTTTT	CARSLELKGATGELFF
few	TRBV10-3	TRBJ2-3	NA	TGTGCCATCAGTGAGAAAGCGGAGGAGAACACAGATACGCAGTATTTT	CAISEKAEENTDTQYF
NA	TRBV5-1	TRBJ1-3	NA	TGCGCCAGCAGCTTGTCCTCGACAGCTCGCTCTGGAAACACCATATATTTT	CASSLSSTARSGNTIYF
NA	TRBV25-1	TRBJ2-7	TRBD1	TGTGCCAGCAGTGATAGGGACAGGGCGGTCTACGAGCAGTACTTC	CASSDRDRAVYEQYF
NA	TRBV2	TRBJ1-5	TRBD1	TGTGCCAGCAGCGGACAGGCTGATAGCAATCAGCCCCAGCATTTT	CASSGQADSNQPQHF
NA	TRBV27	TRBJ1-1	NA	TGTGCCAGCAGTTTCGGGGGGGACACTGAAGCTTTCTTT	CASSFGGDTEAFF
NA	TRBV5-1	TRBJ2-1	NA	TGCGCCAGCAGCCTGCGGCCCTCGACCTCCTACAATGAGCAGTTCTTC	CASSLRPSTSYNEQFF
NA	TRBV19	TRBJ2-6	NA	TGTGCCAGTAGTAACGACAGGGCCAACGTCCTGACTTTC	CASSNDRANVLTF
NA	TRBV5-1	TRBJ2-3	NA	TGCGCCAGCAGCTTGGGCGGGGTAACAGATACGCAGTATTTT	CASSLGGVTDTQYF
NA	TRBV7-3	TRBJ1-2	TRBD1	TGTGCCAGCAGTTTCGGGACAGGGGGTGGCTACACCTTC	CASSFGTGGGYTF
once	TRBV5-4	TRBJ2-7	TRBD2	TGTGCCAGCAGCCTTAGCGGGATCTACGAGCAGTACTTC	CASSLSGIYEQYF
NA	TRBV28	TRBJ1-2	NA	TGTGCCAGCAGTCCTGGTGACAAATTTAACTATGGCTACACCTTC	CASSPGDKFNYGYTF
NA	TRBV2	TRBJ2-1	TRBD2	TGTGCCAGCACGAAGGGCGGGAGCTCCTACAATGAGCAGTTCTTC	CASTKGGSSYNEQFF
NA	TRBV5-5	TRBJ1-1	NA	TGTGCCAGCAGCCTACAGGGGAACACTGAAGCTTTCTTT	CASSLQGNTEAFF
NA	TRBV25-1	TRBJ1-1	NA	TGTGCCAGCGTCGGACAGTTGAACACTGAAGCTTTCTTT	CASVGQLNTEAFF
NA	TRBV27	TRBJ1-2	NA	TGTGCCAGCAGTTTGGGGCTCCCGATCTATGGCTACACCTTC	CASSLGLPIYGYTF
NA	TRBV5-1	TRBJ2-1	TRBD2	TGCGCCAGCAGCTTGGCCACTAGCGGGGGGTACAATGAGCAGTTCTTC	CASSLATSGGYNEQFF
NA	TRBV7-7	TRBJ2-2	TRBD1	TGTGCCAGCAGCTTATCTCCAGGGGGAACCGGGGAGCTGTTTTTT	CASSLSPGGTGELFF
NA	TRBV6-1	TRBJ2-1	NA	TGTGCCAGCAGTCCCAGCGATAGCTCCTACAATGAGCAGTTCTTC	CASSPSDSSYNEQFF
few	TRBV28	TRBJ1-1	TRBD1	TGTGCCAGCATTGACAGGGGGAGAACTGAAGCTTTCTTT	CASIDRGRTEAFF
once	TRBV13	TRBJ1-1	TRBD1	TGTGCCAGCAGCTGGCGGGACAGGGGGAACACTGAAGCTTTCTTT	CASSWRDRGNTEAFF
few	TRBV11-2	TRBJ2-1	TRBD2	TGTGCCAGCAGCTTAGATACTAGCGGGCTGACTGAGCAGTTCTTC	CASSLDTSGLTEQFF
NA	TRBV7-3	TRBJ2-2	NA	TGTGCCAGCAGCTTCCAGCGGCCGAACACCGGGGAGCTGTTTTTT	CASSFQRPNTGELFF
NA	TRBV5-4	TRBJ2-5	NA	TGTGCCAGCAGCCACTTAGAGGAGACCCAGTACTTC	CASSHLEETQYF
once	TRBV6-1	TRBJ2-7	NA	TGTGCCAGCAGTCTATCCAGGGACGAGCAGTACTTC	CASSLSRDEQYF
NA	TRBV5-6	TRBJ2-3	NA	TGTGCCAGCAGCTTCCGAAACTATCTCAGAGATACGCAGTATTTT	CASSFRNYLRDTQYF
NA	TRBV6-6	TRBJ2-7	TRBD2	TGTGCCAGCAGTACGACTAGCGGGAGATCAGGGGAGCAGTACTTC	CASSTTSGRSGEQYF